These 15 T cell receptor beta chains originate from one sample sequenced in a study of cytomegalovirus exposure and HLA in healthy donors. 60 Vbeta and 13 Jbeta primers were used in PCR. Method: immunoSEQ multiplex PCR; TCRdb's copy keeps in-frame clones and lacks some. Of 170,000 or so clones listed, 80% are singletons. Sequenced material: PBMCs. These receptors all come from a man aged 25 to 45 in good health and CMV-seropositive.

The rearrangement uses TRBV5-4 and TRBJ2-7; no definite D call. The CDR3 has 13 residues. Trimming cost V 1 base and J 0 bases, with 5 bases left between them. Germline CDR1 and CDR2: SGHNT and YYREEE (reference sequence). CDR3 DNA sequence: TGTGCCAGCAGCTTGCCCAGCTCCTACGAGCAGTACTTC. This encodes CASSLPSSYEQYF.

Comment on this clone: The same CDR3 arises from other DNA sequences in this sample as well. The rearrangement joins TRBV28 to TRBJ2-5, with 11 positions matching TRBD1. V lost 5 bases, J lost 1 base, and 3 bases stayed unmatched. Germline V CDR1 and CDR2: MDHEN, SYDVKM. The CDR3 totals 15 residues. The CDR3 region has the DNA TGTGCCAGCAGTCTTGGACAGGGGGCCCAAGAGACCCAGTACTTC. Translation gives CASSLGQGAQETQYF.

The chain recombines TRBV5-1 with TRBJ2-1; D call uncertain. In germline, CDR1 is SGHRS, CDR2 YFSETQ. The CDR3 contains 11 residues. V lost 2 bases to trimming and J lost 8 bases, with 5 bases between them. CDR3 DNA sequence: TGCGCCAGCAGCTTCGGAGATGAGCAGTTCTTC. Translation gives CASSFGDEQFF.

The chain carries TRBV14 and TRBJ1-4, with TRBD1 matching over 11 bases. The CDR3 has 16 amino acids. The V segment lost 4 bases and the J segment 8 bases; nucleotides outside the gene matches: 9. CDR1 is SGHDN, CDR2 FVKESK, per germline. The CDR3 protein is CASSRLADRGQEKLFF. CDR3 DNA sequence: TGTGCCAGCAGCCGCCTAGCGGACAGGGGGCAAGAAAAACTGTTTTTT.

The chain links TRBV13 to TRBJ2-1, with a tentative D call TRBD1 (6 bases). Germline-derived CDR1 and CDR2 are PRHDT and FYEKMQ (reference sequence). The V gene lost 5 bases and the J gene lost 12 bases, with 20 bases spanning the gap. The CDR3 totals 14 residues. The CDR3: CASSPRTASDGQFF. Written as DNA, the CDR3 is TGTGCCAGCAGCCCAAGGACAGCCTCGGACGGGCAGTTCTTC.

This clone was counted between two and nine times. The chain is built from TRBV5-6 and TRBJ2-5; 8 positions match TRBD2. The germline V gene encodes CDR1 SGHDT and CDR2 YYEEEE. V lost 4 bases, J lost 5 bases, and 13 bases stayed unmatched. CDR3 length: 16 residues. Here the CDR3 DNA reads TGTGCCAGCAGCCCTCGGTCGGGGGGGCAGGGGGAGACCCAGTACTTC. Protein: CASSPRSGGQGETQYF.

This clone appeared a single time. CDR3 in DNA: TGCGCCAGCAGCTTGAGCCCGCAAGAGACCCAGTACTTC. Encoded protein: CASSLSPQETQYF. This rearrangement joins TRBV5-1 to TRBJ2-5; D is unresolved. Germline V gene lookup returns CDR1 SGHRS and CDR2 YFSETQ. The ends were cut back, 1 base at V and 2 bases at J, with 6 bases in the middle. CDR3 length: 13 amino acids.

This clone was counted only a few times. V is TRBV15 and J is TRBJ2-1; 7 bases fit TRBD2. Unmatched junction bases numbered 5, after V lost 1 base and J lost 2 bases. Germline-derived CDR1 and CDR2 are LNHNV and YYDKDF (reference sequence). The CDR3 contains 16 residues. The CDR3 protein is CATSRGGRVAYNEQFF. For the CDR3, the DNA is TGTGCCACCAGCAGAGGGGGGAGGGTCGCCTACAATGAGCAGTTCTTC.

The chain has TRBV27 and TRBJ2-7; D remains ambiguous. V lost 4 bases and J 1 base, leaving 8 bases between the germline ends. Germline V gene data show CDR1 as MNHEY and CDR2 as SMNVEV (reference sequence). CDR3 length: 13 residues. CDR3 sequence: CASSSPVSYEQYF. CDR3 DNA: TGTGCCAGCAGTTCCCCCGTTTCCTACGAGCAGTACTTC.

Comment on this clone: The junction does not match germline at one end; this may be a read error. The J gene is TRBJ2-7, the V gene TRBV7-9; 7 nucleotides line up with TRBD1. Germline V gene sequence: CDR1 SEHNR, CDR2 FQNEAQ (reference sequence). The CDR3 spans 14 residues. CDR3 loop: CASRLGTAPGEQYF. The CDR3 nucleotides are TGTGCCAGCAGGTTAGGGACAGCCCCTGGGGAGCAGTACTTC.

V gene TRBV5-1 combines with J gene TRBJ2-7, with 9 positions matching TRBD1. V was clipped by 4 bases and J by 1 base; unmatched bases: 6. The CDR3 contains 15 residues. Germline values: CDR1 SGHRS, CDR2 YFSETQ. CDR3 residues: CASSPTGGASYEQYF. The CDR3 DNA reads as TGCGCCAGCAGCCCCACAGGGGGCGCTTCCTACGAGCAGTACTTC.

The table lists this clone with a count of one. The V and J genes are TRBV6-5 and TRBJ1-3; the D gene is possibly TRBD1 (6 bases). Per germline, CDR1 MNHEY and CDR2 SVGAGI. Between the trimmed V and J ends, which lost 6 bases and 0 bases, there was a span of 12 bases. This CDR3 comprises 15 residues. The CDR3 DNA is TGTGCCAGCAGGACCCCAGGGGACTCTGGAAACACCATATATTTT. This sequence encodes CASRTPGDSGNTIYF.

The chain couples TRBV18 to TRBJ1-1, with D possibly matching TRBD1 (5 bases). The V gene's germline CDR1 is KGHSH and CDR2 LQKENI. Between the trimmed V and J ends, which lost 4 bases and 4 bases, there was a span of 13 bases. CDR3 length: 14 residues. Here the CDR3 reads CASSLIGVFTEAFF. The CDR3 DNA is TGTGCCAGCTCACTCATAGGGGTTTTCACTGAAGCTTTCTTT.

The chain uses TRBV6-1 and TRBJ1-5; tentative D call: TRBD1 (6 bases). V shed 3 bases and J shed 4 bases, with 10 bases lying between them. The CDR3 totals 14 residues. Germline lookup yields CDR1 MNHNS and CDR2 SASEGT. The CDR3 is CASSEGALNQPQHF. In DNA form, the CDR3 reads TGTGCCAGCAGTGAGGGGGCGCTGAATCAGCCCCAGCATTTT.

This clone was recorded only once. The J gene is TRBJ2-1, the V gene TRBV7-9; D perhaps matches TRBD2 (5 bases). This CDR3 contains 12 residues. Germline assignment: CDR1 SEHNR and CDR2 FQNEAQ (reference sequence). Trimming removed 5 bases from V and 12 bases from J, with 14 bases in between. This CDR3 is CASSTDSFMQFF. The DNA of the CDR3 is TGTGCCAGCAGCACGGACTCGTTCATGCAGTTCTTC.